This TCR beta chain is from a study of T-cell reconstitution after alpha-beta-depleted transplantation in children. A library of TCRbeta sequences, prepared with unique molecular identifiers, was generated. TCRdb independently ran MiXCR on the PCR reads; one entry per CDR3 protein. The sample yields almost 600,000 distinct CDR3 sequences, 25% to 30% seen once. The sample holds a few counts of this clonotype. The antigen remains unidentified. Notes on the study in general: Several hundred expanded graft clones reportedly supplied alpha-beta T cells about two months after transplant. Some patients owed their high day-60 TCRbeta diversity to surviving recipient T cells and thymic progenitors.

Trimming removed 0 bases at V and 0 bases at J, with 9 bases between. The CDR3 has 15 amino acids. CDR1 is SGHRS and CDR2 is YFSETQ in the germline V gene. The clonotype was recovered from a boy younger than two with Wiskott-Aldrich syndrome, due to receive a stem cell transplant. Sequencing used PBMCs, obtained before TCRalphabeta/CD19-depleted stem cell transplant. The rearrangement uses TRBV5-1 and TRBJ1-1, with D unclear. CDR3 region: CASSLEAGMNTEAFF. The CDR3 bases are TGCGCCAGCAGCTTGGAAGCGGGGATGAACACTGAAGCTTTCTTT.